Listed here is a single T cell receptor beta chain. As yet, its antigen is unknown. Produced via immunoSEQ multiplex PCR; TCRdb's table is partial and in-frame only. The data show 150,000 to 200,000 clones, around 94% seen once. These data belong to a study of T cell responses to AZD1222 COVID-19 vaccine. Study-level background: Pooled together were second doses at about 4 or about 12 weeks. Findings and limits, study-wide: A mostly white British donor set with more females was recruited, and clonal diversity was possibly underestimated.

Here the sequenced sample was peripheral blood, taken on day 0 of AZD1222 vaccination. This TCR was recovered from an adult in good health.

CDR3 in amino acids: CASSRSGADEQFF. CDR3 nucleotide sequence: TGTGCCAGCAGCCGGTCAGGGGCCGATGAGCAGTTCTTC. The chain recombines TRBV11-3 with TRBJ2-1; D is perhaps TRBD1 (6 bases). Trimming left V 5 bases short and J 8 bases short, with 13 bases between. CDR1 is SGHNT, CDR2 YENEEA, per germline. CDR3 length: 13 amino acids. Using reference TRBV11-3 and TRBJ2-1 for the parts outside the CDR3, the full variable domain is EAGVVQSPRYKIIEKKQPVAFWCNPISGHNTLYWYLQNLGQGPELLIRYENEEAVDDSQLPKDRFSAERLKGVDSTLKIQPAELGDSAVYLCASSRSGADEQFFGPGTRLTVL.